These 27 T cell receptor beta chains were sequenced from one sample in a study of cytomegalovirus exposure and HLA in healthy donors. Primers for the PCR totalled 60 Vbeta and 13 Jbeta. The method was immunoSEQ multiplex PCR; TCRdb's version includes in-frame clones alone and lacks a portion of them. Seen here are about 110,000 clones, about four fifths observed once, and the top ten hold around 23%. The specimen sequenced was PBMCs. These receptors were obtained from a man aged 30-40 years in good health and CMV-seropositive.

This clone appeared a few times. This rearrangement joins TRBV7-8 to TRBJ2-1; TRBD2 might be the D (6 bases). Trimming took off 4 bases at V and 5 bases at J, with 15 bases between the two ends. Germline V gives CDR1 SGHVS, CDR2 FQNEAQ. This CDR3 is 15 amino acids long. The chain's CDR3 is CASSSLGTANNEQFF. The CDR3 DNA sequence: TGTGCCAGCAGCTCCCTAGGGACTGCCAACAATGAGCAGTTCTTC. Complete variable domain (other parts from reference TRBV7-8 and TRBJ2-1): GAGVSQSPRYKVAKRGQDVALRCDPISGHVSLFWYQQALGQGPEFLTYFQNEAQLDKSGLPSDRFFAERPEGSVSTLKIQRTQQEDSAVYLCASSSLGTANNEQFFGPGTRLTVL.

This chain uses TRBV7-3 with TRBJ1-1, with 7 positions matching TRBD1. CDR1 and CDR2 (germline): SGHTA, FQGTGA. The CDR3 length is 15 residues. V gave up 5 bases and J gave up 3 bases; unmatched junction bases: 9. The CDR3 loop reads CASSRRGRGDTEAFF. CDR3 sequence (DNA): TGTGCCAGCAGCCGGAGGGGGCGCGGGGACACTGAAGCTTTCTTT.

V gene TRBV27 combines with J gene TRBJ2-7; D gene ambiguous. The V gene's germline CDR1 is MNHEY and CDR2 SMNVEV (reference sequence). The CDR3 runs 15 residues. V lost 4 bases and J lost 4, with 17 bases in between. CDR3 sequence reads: CASSYSRSFSYEQYF. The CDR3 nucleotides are TGTGCCAGCAGTTACTCGAGGAGTTTTTCTTACGAGCAGTACTTC.

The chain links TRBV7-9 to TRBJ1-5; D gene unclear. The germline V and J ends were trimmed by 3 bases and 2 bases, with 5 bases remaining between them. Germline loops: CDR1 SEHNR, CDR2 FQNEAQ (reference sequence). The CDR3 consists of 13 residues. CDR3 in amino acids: CASSFEGNQPQHF. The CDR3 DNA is TGTGCCAGCAGCTTTGAGGGCAATCAGCCCCAGCATTTT.

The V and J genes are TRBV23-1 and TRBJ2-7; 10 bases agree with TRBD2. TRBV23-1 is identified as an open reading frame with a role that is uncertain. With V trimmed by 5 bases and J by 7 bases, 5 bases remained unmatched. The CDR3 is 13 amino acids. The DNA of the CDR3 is TGCGCCAGCAGTTCTAGCGGGAGATGGGAGCAGTACGTC. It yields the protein CASSSSGRWEQYV.

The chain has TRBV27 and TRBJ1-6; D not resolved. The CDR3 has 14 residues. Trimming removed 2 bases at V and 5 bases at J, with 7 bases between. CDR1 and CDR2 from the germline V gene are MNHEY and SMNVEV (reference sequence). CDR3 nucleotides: TGTGCCAGCAGTTTACAGGCGAATAATTCACCCCTCCACTTT. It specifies CASSLQANNSPLHF.

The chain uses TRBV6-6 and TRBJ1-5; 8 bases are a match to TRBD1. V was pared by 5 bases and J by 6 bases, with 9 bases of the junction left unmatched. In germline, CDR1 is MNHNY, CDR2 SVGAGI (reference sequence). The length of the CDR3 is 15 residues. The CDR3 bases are TGTGCCAGCAGTACAACAGGGGGTGGCGGTCAGCCCCAGCATTTT. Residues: CASSTTGGGGQPQHF.

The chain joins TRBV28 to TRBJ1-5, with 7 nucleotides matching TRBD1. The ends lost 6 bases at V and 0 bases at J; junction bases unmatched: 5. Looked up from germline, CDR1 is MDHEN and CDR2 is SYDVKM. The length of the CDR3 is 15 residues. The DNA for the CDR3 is TGTGCCAGCAGCCGCGGACAGGTTAGCAATCAGCCCCAGCATTTT. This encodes CASSRGQVSNQPQHF.

CDR3 coding DNA: TGCGCCAGCAGCCAACCGACTAGCGCCCAATACGAGCAGTACTTC. Its translation: CASSQPTSAQYEQYF. The rearrangement links TRBV4-1 to TRBJ2-7, with 8 bases matching TRBD2. The germline V gene encodes CDR1 MGHRA and CDR2 YSYEKL. The CDR3 is 15 residues long. V was clipped by 2 bases and J by 4 bases; unmatched bases: 7.

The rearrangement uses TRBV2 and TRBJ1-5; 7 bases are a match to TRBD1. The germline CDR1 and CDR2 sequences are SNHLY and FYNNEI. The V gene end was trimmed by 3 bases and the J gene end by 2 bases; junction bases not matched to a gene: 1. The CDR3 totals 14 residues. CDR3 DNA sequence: TGTGCCAGCAGTGACCAGGGGGGCAATCAGCCCCAGCATTTT. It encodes CASSDQGGNQPQHF.

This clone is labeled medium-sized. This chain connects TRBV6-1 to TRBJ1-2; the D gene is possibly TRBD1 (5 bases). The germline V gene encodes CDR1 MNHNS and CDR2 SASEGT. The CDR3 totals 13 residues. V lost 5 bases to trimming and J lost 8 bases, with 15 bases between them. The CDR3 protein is CASSLTGEQGYTF. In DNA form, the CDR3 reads TGTGCCAGCAGTTTAACGGGGGAACAGGGCTACACCTTC.

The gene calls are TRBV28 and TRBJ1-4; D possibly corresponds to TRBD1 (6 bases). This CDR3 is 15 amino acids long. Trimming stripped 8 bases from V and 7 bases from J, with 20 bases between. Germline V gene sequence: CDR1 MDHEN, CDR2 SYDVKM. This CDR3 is CASCRGGAWSEKLFF. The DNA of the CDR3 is TGTGCCAGCTGTAGAGGGGGGGCGTGGAGTGAAAAACTGTTTTTT.

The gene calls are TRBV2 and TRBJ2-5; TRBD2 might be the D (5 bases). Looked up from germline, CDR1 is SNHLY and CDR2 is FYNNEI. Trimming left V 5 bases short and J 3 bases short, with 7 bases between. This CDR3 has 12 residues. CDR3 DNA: TGTGCCAGCAGTTATAGCGAAGAGACCCAGTACTTC. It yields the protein CASSYSEETQYF. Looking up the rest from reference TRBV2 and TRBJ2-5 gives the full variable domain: EPEVTQTPSHQVTQMGQEVILRCVPISNHLYFYWYRQILGQKVEFLVSFYNNEISEKSEIFDDQFSVERPDGSNFTLKIRSTKLEDSAMYFCASSYSEETQYFGPGTRLLVL.

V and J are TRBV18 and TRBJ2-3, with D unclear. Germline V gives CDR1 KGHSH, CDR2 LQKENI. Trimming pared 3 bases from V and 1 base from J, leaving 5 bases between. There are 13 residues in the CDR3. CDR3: CASSPSRTDTQYF. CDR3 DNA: TGTGCCAGCTCACCCTCTCGCACAGATACGCAGTATTTT.

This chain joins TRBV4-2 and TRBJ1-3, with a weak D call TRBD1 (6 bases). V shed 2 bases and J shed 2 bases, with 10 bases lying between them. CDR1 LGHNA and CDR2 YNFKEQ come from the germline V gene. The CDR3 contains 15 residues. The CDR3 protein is CASSQPTGPGNTIYF. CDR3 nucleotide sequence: TGTGCCAGCAGCCAACCGACAGGCCCTGGAAACACCATATATTTT.

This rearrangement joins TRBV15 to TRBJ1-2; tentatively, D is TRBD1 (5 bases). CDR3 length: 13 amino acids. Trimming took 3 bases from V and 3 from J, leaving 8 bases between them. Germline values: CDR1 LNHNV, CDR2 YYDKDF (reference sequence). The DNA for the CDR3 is TGTGCCACCAGCAGTGACAGCTACTATGGCTACACCTTC. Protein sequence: CATSSDSYYGYTF.

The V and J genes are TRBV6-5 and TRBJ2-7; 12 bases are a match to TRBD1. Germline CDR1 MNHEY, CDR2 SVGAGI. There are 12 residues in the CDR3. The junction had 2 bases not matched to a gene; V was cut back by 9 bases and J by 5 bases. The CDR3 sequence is CARGQGANEQYV. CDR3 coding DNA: TGTGCCAGGGGACAGGGGGCGAACGAGCAGTACGTC.

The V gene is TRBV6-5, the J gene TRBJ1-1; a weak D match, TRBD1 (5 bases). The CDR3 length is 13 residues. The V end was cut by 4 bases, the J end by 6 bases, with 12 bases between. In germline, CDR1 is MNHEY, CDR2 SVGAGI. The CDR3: CASSSTVEAEAFF. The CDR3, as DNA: TGTGCCAGCAGTTCGACAGTGGAAGCTGAAGCTTTCTTT.

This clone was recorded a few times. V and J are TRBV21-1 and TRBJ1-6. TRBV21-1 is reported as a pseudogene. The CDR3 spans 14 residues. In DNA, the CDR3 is TGTGCCAGCAGCACGGGGGGAAAGAATTCACCCCTCCACTTT. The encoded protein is CASSTGGKNSPLHF.

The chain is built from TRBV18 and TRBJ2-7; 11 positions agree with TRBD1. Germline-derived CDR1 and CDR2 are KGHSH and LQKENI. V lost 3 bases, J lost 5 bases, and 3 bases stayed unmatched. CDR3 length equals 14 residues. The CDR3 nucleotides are TGTGCCAGCTCACCCCGGACAGGGGGCGACGAGCAGTACTTC. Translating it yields CASSPRTGGDEQYF.

Written as DNA, the CDR3 is TGTGCCTGGACTAGAAATGAAGCTTTCTTT. Translation: CAWTRNEAFF. The chain has TRBV30 and TRBJ1-1, with D uncertain. Germline V lookup: CDR1 GTSNPN, CDR2 SVGIG (reference sequence). Trimming cost V 4 bases and J 7 bases, with 7 bases left between them. CDR3 size: 10 residues. Complete variable domain (other parts from reference TRBV30 and TRBJ1-1): SQTIHQWPATLVQPVGSPLSLECTVEGTSNPNLYWYRQAAGRGLQLLFYSVGIGQISSEVPQNLSASRPQDRQFILSSKKLLLSDSGFYLCAWTRNEAFFGQGTRLTVV.

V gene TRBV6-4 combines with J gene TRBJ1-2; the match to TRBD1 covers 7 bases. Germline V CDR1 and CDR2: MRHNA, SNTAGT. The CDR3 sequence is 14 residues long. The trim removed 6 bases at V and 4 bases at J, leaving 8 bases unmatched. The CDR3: CASRQEQGTYGYTF. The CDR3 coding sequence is TGTGCCAGCAGGCAAGAACAGGGGACCTATGGCTACACCTTC.

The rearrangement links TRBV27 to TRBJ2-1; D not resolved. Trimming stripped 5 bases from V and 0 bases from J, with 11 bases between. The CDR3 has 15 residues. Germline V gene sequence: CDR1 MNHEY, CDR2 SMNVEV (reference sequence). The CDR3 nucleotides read TGTGCCAGCAGTCCCCCACTGAGCTCCTACAATGAGCAGTTCTTC. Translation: CASSPPLSSYNEQFF.

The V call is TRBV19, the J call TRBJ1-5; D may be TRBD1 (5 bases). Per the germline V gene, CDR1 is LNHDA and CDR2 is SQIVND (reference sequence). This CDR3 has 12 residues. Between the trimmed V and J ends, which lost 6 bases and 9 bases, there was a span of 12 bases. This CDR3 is CASSPPGGPQHF. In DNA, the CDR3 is TGTGCCAGTAGCCCGCCCGGGGGGCCCCAGCATTTT.

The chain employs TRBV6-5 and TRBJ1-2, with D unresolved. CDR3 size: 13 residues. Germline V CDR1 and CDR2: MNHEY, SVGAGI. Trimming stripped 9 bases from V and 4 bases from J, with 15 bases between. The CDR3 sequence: CASAQRHVYGYTF. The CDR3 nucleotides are TGTGCCAGTGCACAGAGACACGTCTATGGCTACACCTTC.

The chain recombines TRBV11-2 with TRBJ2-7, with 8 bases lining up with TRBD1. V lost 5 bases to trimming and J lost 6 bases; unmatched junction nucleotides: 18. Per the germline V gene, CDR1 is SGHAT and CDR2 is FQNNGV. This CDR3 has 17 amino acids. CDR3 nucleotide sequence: TGTGCCAGCAGCCGCATCGTTGACGACAGGGGAGTTGGCGAGCAGTACTTC. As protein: CASSRIVDDRGVGEQYF.

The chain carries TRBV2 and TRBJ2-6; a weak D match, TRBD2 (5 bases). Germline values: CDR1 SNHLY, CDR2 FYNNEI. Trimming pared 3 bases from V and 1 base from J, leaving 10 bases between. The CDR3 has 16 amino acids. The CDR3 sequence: CASSESGWSGANVLTF. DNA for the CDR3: TGTGCCAGCAGTGAGTCGGGATGGTCTGGGGCCAACGTCCTGACTTTC.